The clone carrying this T cell receptor (beta chain) was observed a few times. Its antigen is not identified. Unique molecular identifiers were added to individual cDNA molecules. Via MiXCR, TCRdb re-called the 5' RACE reads, giving one row per CDR3 protein. Among more than 60,000 distinct CDR3 sequences, 13% were seen once, and the ten largest hold about 8.3%. The sample comes from a study of early T cells in non-severe SARS-CoV-2 infection. About the study: Sequenced material consisted of bulk RNA (from unsorted whole blood), and chains were unpaired. Study-level points and caveats: Lookups in VDJdb leaned toward anti-spike CD8 responses and missed private and CD4 specificities.

The CDR3 totals 17 residues. The germline V and J ends were trimmed by 3 bases and 6 bases, with 22 bases remaining between them. Per the germline V gene, CDR1 is SGHRS and CDR2 is YFSETQ. The source material was whole blood. This rearrangement joins TRBV5-1 to TRBJ2-1; tentatively, D is TRBD1 or TRBD2 (5 bases each). The origin of this receptor is an adult who was a healthcare worker with PCR-confirmed SARS-CoV-2 infection or an uninfected control (not recorded which). The CDR3 bases are TGCGCCAGCAGCTGGGGAACCGGGACCGCCTTGGGCAATGAGCAGTTCTTC. It encodes CASSWGTGTALGNEQFF.